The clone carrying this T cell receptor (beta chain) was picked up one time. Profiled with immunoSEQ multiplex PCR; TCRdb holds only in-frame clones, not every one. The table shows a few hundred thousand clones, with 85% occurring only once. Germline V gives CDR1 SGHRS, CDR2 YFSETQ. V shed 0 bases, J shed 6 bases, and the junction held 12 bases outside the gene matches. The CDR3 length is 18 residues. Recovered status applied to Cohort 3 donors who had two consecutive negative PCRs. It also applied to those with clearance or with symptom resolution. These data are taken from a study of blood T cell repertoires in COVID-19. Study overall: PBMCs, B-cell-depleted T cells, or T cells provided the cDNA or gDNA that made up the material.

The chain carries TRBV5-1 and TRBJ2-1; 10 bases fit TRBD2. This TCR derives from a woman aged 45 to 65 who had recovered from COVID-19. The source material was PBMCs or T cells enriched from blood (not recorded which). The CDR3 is CASSLAGGSGLAFNEQFF. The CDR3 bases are TGCGCCAGCAGCTTGGCGGGAGGTTCGGGACTAGCGTTCAATGAGCAGTTCTTC.